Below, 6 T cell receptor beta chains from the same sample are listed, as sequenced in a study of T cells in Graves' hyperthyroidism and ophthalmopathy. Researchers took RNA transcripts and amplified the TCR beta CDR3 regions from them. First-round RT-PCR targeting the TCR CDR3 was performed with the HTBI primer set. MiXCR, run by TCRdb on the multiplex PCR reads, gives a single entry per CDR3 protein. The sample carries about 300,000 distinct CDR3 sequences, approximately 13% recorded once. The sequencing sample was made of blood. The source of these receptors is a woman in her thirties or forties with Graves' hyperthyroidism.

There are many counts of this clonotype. The CDR3: CASSQGVLRTGELFF. CDR3 nucleotide sequence: TGTGCCAGCAGCCAGGGGGTCCTACGCACCGGGGAGCTGTTTTTT. The chain has TRBV12-3 or TRBV12-4 and TRBJ2-2, with TRBD1 matching over 7 bases. This CDR3 is built from 15 residues. V trimming: 6 bases; J trimming: 4 bases; junction bases outside the gene matches: 8.

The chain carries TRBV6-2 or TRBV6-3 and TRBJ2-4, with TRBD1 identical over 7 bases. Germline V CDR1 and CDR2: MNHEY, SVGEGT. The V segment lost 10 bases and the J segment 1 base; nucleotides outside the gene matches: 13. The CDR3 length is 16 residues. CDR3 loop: CATLPSGTVAKNIQYF. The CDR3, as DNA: TGTGCCACCTTACCGTCCGGGACAGTGGCCAAAAACATTCAGTACTTC.

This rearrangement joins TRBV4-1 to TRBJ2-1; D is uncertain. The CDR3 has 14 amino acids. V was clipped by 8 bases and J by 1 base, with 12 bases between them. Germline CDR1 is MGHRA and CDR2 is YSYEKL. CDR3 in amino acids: CASRDVGSYNEQFF. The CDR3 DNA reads TGCGCCAGCCGCGACGTGGGGTCCTACAATGAGCAGTTCTTC.

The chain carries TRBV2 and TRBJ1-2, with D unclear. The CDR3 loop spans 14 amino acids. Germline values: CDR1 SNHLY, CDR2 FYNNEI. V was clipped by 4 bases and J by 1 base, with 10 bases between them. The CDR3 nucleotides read TGTGCCAGCAGTGTCGGACGGGATAACTATGGCTACACCTTC. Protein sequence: CASSVGRDNYGYTF.

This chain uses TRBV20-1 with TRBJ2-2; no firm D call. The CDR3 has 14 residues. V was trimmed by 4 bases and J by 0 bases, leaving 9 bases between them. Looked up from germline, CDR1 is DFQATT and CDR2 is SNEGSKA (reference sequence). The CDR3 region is CSAISTANTGELFF. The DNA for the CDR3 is TGCAGTGCTATAAGCACCGCGAACACCGGGGAGCTGTTTTTT.

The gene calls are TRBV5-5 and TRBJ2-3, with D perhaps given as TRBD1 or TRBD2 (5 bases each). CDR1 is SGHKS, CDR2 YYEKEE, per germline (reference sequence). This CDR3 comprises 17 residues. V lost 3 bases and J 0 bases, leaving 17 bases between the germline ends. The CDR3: CASSSPAGTTSTDTQYF. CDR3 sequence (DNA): TGTGCCAGCAGCTCACCTGCCGGGACCACTAGCACAGATACGCAGTATTTT.